One and the same sample provided the 26 T cell receptor beta chains below, sequenced in a study of neoadjuvant nivolumab and ipilimumab in lung cancer. Assay: immunoSEQ multiplex PCR; the TCRdb copy retains only in-frame clones and omits some. The table lists 20,000 to 25,000 clones, 82% of them singletons. The sequences come from peripheral blood, collected before neoadjuvant nivolumab, alone or with ipilimumab. These receptor sequences come from an adult with non-small cell lung cancer.

This chain joins TRBV5-4 and TRBJ1-2; D unresolved. This CDR3 region has 13 residues. V dropped 1 base and J dropped 5 bases, with 9 bases sitting between them. Looked up from germline, CDR1 is SGHNT and CDR2 is YYREEE (reference sequence). In DNA, the CDR3 is TGTGCCAGCAGCTTGAGGCAGGAGTATGGCTACACCTTC. Translating gives CASSLRQEYGYTF.

The chain has TRBV29-1 and TRBJ1-5; weak D call: TRBD1 (5 bases). The CDR3 is 12 residues long. Germline V gene lookup returns CDR1 SQVTM and CDR2 ANQGSEA. Trimming removed 8 bases at V and 5 bases at J, with 13 bases between. The CDR3, as DNA: TGCAGCCGCCCTAGAGGGGATCAGCCCCAGCATTTT. Translated: CSRPRGDQPQHF.

This clone turned up a few times. The chain recombines TRBV6-5 with TRBJ1-1; 7 bases line up with TRBD1. CDR1 is MNHEY, CDR2 SVGAGI, per germline. The junction had 3 bases not matched to a gene; V was cut back by 7 bases and J by 1 base. The CDR3 covers 13 residues. This chain's CDR3 is CASMGQPNTEAFF. CDR3 DNA: TGTGCCAGCATGGGACAGCCGAACACTGAAGCTTTCTTT.

This clone was seen only once. V gene TRBV5-4 combines with J gene TRBJ1-1; tentatively, D is TRBD1 (6 bases). Trimming removed 4 bases at V and 1 base at J, with 14 bases between. CDR1 is SGHNT and CDR2 is YYREEE in the germline V gene (reference sequence). The CDR3 runs 15 residues. Here the CDR3 reads CASSTRTAENTEAFF. The DNA for the CDR3 is TGTGCCAGCAGCACCCGGACAGCCGAGAACACTGAAGCTTTCTTT.

The rearrangement joins TRBV19 to TRBJ1-5, with a tentative D call TRBD1 (6 bases). V lost 7 bases, J lost 2 bases, and 15 bases lay in between. CDR3 length: 15 residues. Per germline, CDR1 LNHDA and CDR2 SQIVND (reference sequence). The CDR3 protein is CASTSIYRGNQPQHF. CDR3 nucleotide sequence: TGTGCCAGTACCTCCATCTACAGGGGCAATCAGCCCCAGCATTTT. The variable domain in full, completed from reference TRBV19 and TRBJ1-5, reads DGGITQSPKYLFRKEGQNVTLSCEQNLNHDAMYWYRQDPGQGLRLIYYSQIVNDFQKGDIAEGYSVSREKKESFPLTVTSAQKNPTAFYLCASTSIYRGNQPQHFGDGTRLSIL.

This clone was observed once. This chain links TRBV5-4 with TRBJ2-7; D gene uncertain. Germline-derived CDR1 and CDR2 are SGHNT and YYREEE (reference sequence). The V end was cut by 4 bases, the J end by 0 bases, with 14 bases between. There are 15 residues in the CDR3. The CDR3 nucleotides are TGTGCCAGCAGCCCCGACCTGACACGCTCCTACGAGCAGTACTTC. Amino acid sequence: CASSPDLTRSYEQYF. Full variable domain (remainder filled in from reference TRBV5-4 and TRBJ2-7): ETGVTQSPTHLIKTRGQQVTLRCSSQSGHNTVSWYQQALGQGPQFIFQYYREEENGRGNFPPRFSGLQFPNYSSELNVNALELDDSALYLCASSPDLTRSYEQYFGPGTRLTVT.

This clone was observed once. This chain connects TRBV5-1 to TRBJ2-1; D gene unclear. V was shortened by 0 bases and J by 6 bases, with 7 bases between the two germline ends. CDR3 length: 13 residues. Per germline, CDR1 SGHRS and CDR2 YFSETQ. As DNA, the CDR3 is TGCGCCAGCAGCTTGGTGTTAGGCAATGAGCAGTTCTTC. Its translation is CASSLVLGNEQFF.

The V call is TRBV7-2, the J call TRBJ2-5, with 8 bases matching TRBD1. The V segment lost 7 bases and the J segment 5 bases; nucleotides outside the gene matches: 12. The CDR3 spans 15 residues. Germline V lookup: CDR1 SGHTA, CDR2 FQGNSA. The CDR3 sequence: CASNIGDRRVETQYF. CDR3 bases: TGTGCCAGCAACATAGGGGACAGGAGAGTTGAGACCCAGTACTTC.

This chain uses TRBV5-1 with TRBJ1-1, with 7 positions matching TRBD1. V shed 4 bases, J shed 3 bases, and the junction held 6 bases outside the gene matches. Germline CDR1 and CDR2: SGHRS and YFSETQ. The CDR3 runs 14 residues. The CDR3 spells CASSDQGVDTEAFF. Here the CDR3 DNA reads TGCGCCAGCAGCGATCAGGGGGTCGACACTGAAGCTTTCTTT.

The genes are TRBV5-1 and TRBJ2-2; 8 bases agree with TRBD1. Germline V gene sequence: CDR1 SGHRS, CDR2 YFSETQ. The J segment lost 4 bases and the V segment lost 0 bases, leaving 2 bases of the junction unmatched. This CDR3 spans 15 amino acids. As DNA, the CDR3 is TGCGCCAGCAGCTTGGGGCAGGGGGCCACCGGGGAGCTGTTTTTT. This encodes CASSLGQGATGELFF.

V is TRBV30 and J is TRBJ1-1; D uncertain. The V gene lost 4 bases and the J gene lost 1 base, with 10 bases spanning the gap. Germline CDR1 GTSNPN, CDR2 SVGIG (reference sequence). The CDR3 loop spans 13 amino acids. As DNA, the CDR3 is TGTGCCTGGAAAAAACAGCAGAACACTGAAGCTTTCTTT. Translated: CAWKKQQNTEAFF.

This clone was detected a few times. The chain is built from TRBV6-5 and TRBJ1-4, with D possibly being TRBD1 (6 bases). Germline CDR1 and CDR2: MNHEY and SVGAGI. V shed 6 bases and J shed 5 bases, with 13 bases lying between them. The CDR3 contains 14 residues. The CDR3 bases are TGTGCCAGCAGCCGGACAGTCTCAAATGAAAAACTGTTTTTT. Translated, it gives CASSRTVSNEKLFF.

V and J are TRBV7-2 and TRBJ2-7; D not resolved. CDR1 is SGHTA, CDR2 FQGNSA, per germline. The CDR3 has 12 amino acids. Trimming pared 6 bases from V and 6 bases from J, leaving 12 bases between. The DNA for the CDR3 is TGTGCCAGCAGTTCCCCCCGACTCGAGCAGTACTTC. Protein: CASSSPRLEQYF. The variable domain in full, completed from reference TRBV7-2 and TRBJ2-7, reads GAGVSQSPSNKVTEKGKDVELRCDPISGHTALYWYRQSLGQGLEFLIYFQGNSAPDKSGLPSDRFSAERTGGSVSTLTIQRTQQEDSAVYLCASSSPRLEQYFGPGTRLTVT.

The chain carries TRBV20-1 and TRBJ2-5; D is ambiguous. The length of the CDR3 is 11 residues. With 2 bases removed from V and 10 bases from J, the gap between germline ends came to 11 bases. CDR1 is DFQATT, CDR2 SNEGSKA, per germline (reference sequence). The CDR3 DNA sequence: TGCAGTGCTAGAACTGTATATAGCCAGTACTTC. Translating it yields CSARTVYSQYF.

The rearrangement joins TRBV29-1 to TRBJ1-4; 9 nucleotides agree with TRBD1. The CDR3 is made up of 13 amino acids. Trimming cost V 3 bases and J 5 bases; bases outside gene matches: 1. Germline assignment: CDR1 SQVTM and CDR2 ANQGSEA. CDR3 protein: CSVDGTGNEKLFF. CDR3 bases: TGCAGCGTTGATGGGACAGGGAATGAAAAACTGTTTTTT.

V gene TRBV18 combines with J gene TRBJ2-5; D might be TRBD2 (6 bases). The V end lost 2 bases, the J end lost 5 bases, and 15 bases lay between the germline ends. Germline V gene sequence: CDR1 KGHSH, CDR2 LQKENI. The CDR3 loop spans 15 amino acids. This CDR3 is CASSPSTRREETQYF. The DNA of the CDR3 is TGTGCCAGCTCACCAAGCACTAGACGGGAGGAGACCCAGTACTTC.

The chain combines TRBV18 with TRBJ2-1; no clear D gene. There are 14 residues in the CDR3. The germline V and J ends were trimmed by 0 bases and 8 bases, with 11 bases remaining between them. Per the germline V gene, CDR1 is KGHSH and CDR2 is LQKENI. The DNA of the CDR3 is TGTGCCAGCTCACCACCGGTTCCGGACGATGAGCAGTTCTTC. Its protein is CASSPPVPDDEQFF.

The chain recombines TRBV11-3 with TRBJ2-1, with 12 bases that match TRBD2. CDR1 is SGHNT and CDR2 is YENEEA in the germline V gene. The CDR3 runs to 16 residues. V trimming: 6 bases; J trimming: 5 bases; junction bases outside the gene matches: 8. CDR3 nucleotide sequence: TGTGCCAGCAGGGGACCAGGACTAGCGGGAAACAATGAGCAGTTCTTC. It translates to CASRGPGLAGNNEQFF.

The chain employs TRBV18 and TRBJ2-4, with 11 bases that match TRBD1. The germline gives CDR1 KGHSH, CDR2 LQKENI. The CDR3 is made up of 15 amino acids. V dropped 3 bases and J dropped 6; count of bases not matched to a gene: 4. The CDR3 DNA reads TGTGCCAGCTCACCCGGGGGACAGGGGGTAAACATTCAGTACTTC. Translating gives CASSPGGQGVNIQYF.

The genes are TRBV7-9 and TRBJ2-3; 9 bases fit TRBD2. This CDR3 has 16 residues. The germline V gene has CDR1 SEHNR and CDR2 FQNEAQ (reference sequence). The J segment lost 4 bases and the V segment lost 5 bases, leaving 10 bases of the junction unmatched. CDR3 nucleotides: TGTGCCAGCAGCATGAATAGCGGGAGTTTGGCAGATACGCAGTATTTT. It is translated as CASSMNSGSLADTQYF.

Points on this clone: A junction end diverges from the germline sequence, so it may reflect a read error. V is TRBV18 and J is TRBJ2-3; the D call may be TRBD1 or TRBD2 (5 bases each). Germline V gives CDR1 KGHSH, CDR2 LQKENI. This CDR3 spans 13 amino acids. CDR3 bases: TGTGCCAGCTCACCCACGTGGGACGGTACGGAGTATTTT. The encoded protein is CASSPTWDGTEYF.

This chain uses TRBV28 with TRBJ1-5; D uncertain. V was pared by 4 bases and J by 0 bases, with 7 bases between. The CDR3 is 14 amino acids. Germline V gene sequence: CDR1 MDHEN, CDR2 SYDVKM. The CDR3 region has the DNA TGTGCCAGCAGTTCTATAGATAGCAATCAGCCCCAGCATTTT. Protein: CASSSIDSNQPQHF. Supplemented by reference TRBV28 and TRBJ1-5, the full variable domain reads DVKVTQSSRYLVKRTGEKVFLECVQDMDHENMFWYRQDPGLGLRLIYFSYDVKMKEKGDIPEGYSVSREKKERFSLILESASTNQTSMYLCASSSIDSNQPQHFGDGTRLSIL.

The table lists this clone with a count of one. The chain recombines TRBV4-1 with TRBJ2-3, with 12 nucleotides matching TRBD1. V lost 0 bases and J lost 8; bases outside the gene matches: 3. The CDR3 sequence is 15 residues long. Germline-derived CDR1 and CDR2 are MGHRA and YSYEKL. CDR3 nucleotides: TGCGCCAGCAGCCAAGAGGGACAGGGGGCAGCTACGCAGTATTTT. Its translation: CASSQEGQGAATQYF.

The chain has TRBV7-2 and TRBJ1-4; D is possibly TRBD1 (6 bases). The CDR3 sequence is 13 residues long. Trimming removed 5 bases from V and 15 bases from J, with 19 bases in between. Germline V CDR1 and CDR2: SGHTA, FQGNSA. The CDR3 loop is CASSPRTASSLFF. In DNA, the CDR3 is TGTGCCAGCAGCCCCAGGACAGCCAGTAGTTTGTTTTTT.

The J gene is TRBJ2-2, the V gene TRBV4-3, with D possibly being TRBD2 (6 bases). This CDR3 is built from 15 residues. Germline values: CDR1 LGHNA, CDR2 YSLEER. Trimming removed 5 bases at V and 5 bases at J, with 15 bases between. The CDR3 nucleotides are TGCGCCAGCAGCTACCCGGGACTGGGGACCGGGGAGCTGTTTTTT. Protein sequence: CASSYPGLGTGELFF.

This clone was observed a single time. The V call is TRBV28, the J call TRBJ2-3, with TRBD2 matching 7 bases. Germline loops: CDR1 MDHEN, CDR2 SYDVKM. V was clipped by 2 bases and J by 4 bases; unmatched bases: 6. The CDR3 loop spans 15 amino acids. The CDR3 sequence: CASSLAGDESDTQYF. The CDR3 nucleotides are TGTGCCAGCAGTTTAGCGGGAGATGAGTCAGATACGCAGTATTTT.